The clone carrying this T cell receptor (beta chain) was counted only a few times. What it binds is unknown. These data belong to a study of regulatory T cells in long-lasting Graves disease. Study-wide background: The study counted Graves' disease as persistent given over 5 years of antithyroid drugs and positive TSH receptor antibodies. The study's findings and limits: Thyroid tissue went unstudied; only peripheral blood was examined. With persistent disease, TRBV28, TRBJ1-2 and TRBJ2-5 were the favored segments.

With iRepertoire HTBI primers and Arm-PCR of CDR3 regions, TCR beta libraries were built. Via MiXCR, TCRdb re-called the multiplex PCR reads, giving one row per CDR3 protein. Of around 460,000 distinct CDR3 sequences listed, roughly a fifth are singletons. Germline loops: CDR1 SGHDN, CDR2 FVKESK. The V and J ends lost 0 bases and 2 bases respectively, with 14 bases between them. The CDR3 extends over 17 amino acids. This sample's time point: persistent/refractory GD, antithyroid drugs over 5 years with positive TRAb. There was RNA extracted from PBMCs, and the TCR library was made from it. Around 9.8 milliliters of peripheral blood were taken and placed in EDTA tubes.

This chain links TRBV14 with TRBJ2-1; D possibly corresponds to TRBD1 (6 bases). The TCR sequence derives from a female donor with Graves disease. Material: peripheral blood mononuclear cells (PBMCs), obtained when the disease was refractory, from a patient treated with antithyroid drugs. The CDR3 DNA sequence: TGTGCCAGCAGCCAAGATTGGGGGCTCGGCACCTACAATGAGCAGTTCTTC. The encoded protein is CASSQDWGLGTYNEQFF.